The text below deals with one TCR beta chain. The sample holds other DNA sequences that translate to the same CDR3. This sample was taken from a study of blood T cell repertoires in COVID-19. Study summary: Acute and convalescent COVID-19 specimens originated in the United States, Italy and Spain.

Profiled with immunoSEQ multiplex PCR; TCRdb holds only in-frame clones, not every one. The sample includes around 180,000 clones, approximately 79% seen only once; the top ten take about 3%. Trimming removed 1 base from V and 6 bases from J, with 7 bases in between. Germline assignment: CDR1 SGHAT and CDR2 FQNNGV. This CDR3 is 13 amino acids long. The source of this sequence is a woman of 80 years or more with acute or convalescent COVID-19. This chain links TRBV11-2 with TRBJ2-1; the D gene is possibly TRBD2 (5 bases). The source material was peripheral blood. As DNA, the CDR3 is TGTGCCAGCAGCTTAGGCGGAGGCAATGAGCAGTTCTTC. The encoded protein is CASSLGGGNEQFF.